This T cell receptor (beta chain) was found in a study of cytomegalovirus exposure and HLA in healthy donors. Use of 60 Vbeta and 13 Jbeta primers characterized the PCR. Profiled with immunoSEQ multiplex PCR; TCRdb holds only in-frame clones, not every one. The profile shows some 120,000 clones, around 74% of them singletons. Germline-derived CDR1 and CDR2 are SGHVS and FNYEAQ. V lost 2 bases and J lost 5, with 7 bases in between. The CDR3 length is 13 residues. This chain joins TRBV7-6 and TRBJ2-1; TRBD2 might be the D (5 bases). This TCR was recovered from a woman between 18 and 29 years old in good health and CMV-seronegative. The specimen sequenced was PBMCs. Written as DNA, the CDR3 is TGTGCCAGCAGCTTAACGAGGGACAATGAGCAGTTCTTC. Its protein is CASSLTRDNEQFF.